These 19 T cell receptor beta chains originate from one sample sequenced in a study of human T cells and chemical hapten exposure. TCRdb recomputed calls from the RACE reads with MiXCR, one row per CDR3 protein. The data show around 380,000 distinct CDR3 sequences, around 5.5% seen once. Documented time point: pre-sensitization, week 0. Treatment denoted: therapeutic diphenylcyclopropenone sensitization with weekly scalp DPC. Source: whole blood, taken in connection with sensitization to the hapten diphenylcyclopropenone (DPC). These receptors were taken from a young woman with alopecia areata. Some clones in this sample may be carry-over from other donors' samples.

This clonotype was seen many times. The CDR3, as DNA: TGTGCCAGCAGCTTAGCGCCGAGGGGATCCAATCAGCCCCAGCATTTT. This gives the protein CASSLAPRGSNQPQHF. The chain couples TRBV7-8 to TRBJ1-5; TRBD1 might be the D (5 bases). Between the trimmed V and J ends, which lost 0 bases and 3 bases, there was a span of 12 bases. CDR1 and CDR2 (germline): SGHVS, FQNEAQ. The CDR3 covers 16 residues.

The V gene is TRBV6-2 or TRBV6-3, the J gene TRBJ2-7; the match to TRBD1 covers 8 bases. The CDR3 spans 12 residues. Germline lookup yields CDR1 MNHEY and CDR2 SVGEGT. The ends lost 4 bases at V and 11 bases at J; junction bases unmatched: 7. The CDR3 DNA sequence: TGTGCCAGCAGTTCCCTCTCAGGGGGCAAGTACTTC. Amino acid sequence: CASSSLSGGKYF.

This clonotype was counted only a few times. The chain is built from TRBV6-5 and TRBJ1-1; D is undetermined. Per germline, CDR1 MNHEY and CDR2 SVGAGI. The germline V and J ends were trimmed by 10 bases and 0 bases, with 12 bases remaining between them. This CDR3 region has 13 residues. CDR3 DNA: TGTGCCACCAGACGGAGTATGAACACTGAAGCTTTCTTT. Amino acids: CATRRSMNTEAFF.

This clonotype has a count of ten or more. V is TRBV12-3 or TRBV12-4 and J is TRBJ1-1; TRBD1 matches at 9 bases. V trimming: 5 bases; J trimming: 2 bases; junction bases outside the gene matches: 9. The CDR3 runs to 16 residues. The CDR3 DNA reads TGTGCCAGCAGTCCGATACAGGGGGCTGGTAACACTGAAGCTTTCTTT. Its protein is CASSPIQGAGNTEAFF.

The chain is built from TRBV7-2 and TRBJ2-7, with D unresolved. V was trimmed by 5 bases and J by 0 bases, leaving 14 bases between them. The CDR3 length is 15 residues. Germline CDR1 is SGHTA and CDR2 is FQGNSA. This CDR3 reads CASSPRLGSSYEQYF. For the CDR3, the DNA is TGTGCCAGCAGCCCCCGGCTTGGTAGCTCCTACGAGCAGTACTTC. Full variable domain (remainder filled in from reference TRBV7-2 and TRBJ2-7): GAGVSQSPSNKVTEKGKDVELRCDPISGHTALYWYRQSLGQGLEFLIYFQGNSAPDKSGLPSDRFSAERTGGSVSTLTIQRTQQEDSAVYLCASSPRLGSSYEQYFGPGTRLTVT.

The chain is built from TRBV11-2 and TRBJ1-4, with 7 bases matching TRBD1. V gave up 5 bases and J gave up 3 bases; unmatched junction bases: 6. From germline, CDR1 is SGHAT and CDR2 FQNNGV. The CDR3 spans 15 residues. CDR3 DNA: TGTGCCAGCAGCATAACAGGGGAAGCTAATGAAAAACTGTTTTTT. Encoded protein: CASSITGEANEKLFF.

This clonotype showed up many times. The V call is TRBV4-2, the J call TRBJ2-1; D remains ambiguous. The length of the CDR3 is 17 residues. V lost 0 bases and J 0 bases, leaving 12 bases between the germline ends. Germline V gives CDR1 LGHNA, CDR2 YNFKEQ. As DNA, the CDR3 is TGTGCCAGCAGCCAAGATGAAAGCAGAGTCTCCTACAATGAGCAGTTCTTC. Its protein product is CASSQDESRVSYNEQFF.

V gene TRBV20-1 combines with J gene TRBJ2-1; D possibly corresponds to TRBD2 (5 bases). The V gene lost 0 bases and the J gene lost 8 bases, with 11 bases spanning the gap. In germline, CDR1 is DFQATT, CDR2 SNEGSKA (reference sequence). The CDR3 length is 13 residues. CDR3 sequence reads: CSARDTSGYEQFF. In DNA, the CDR3 is TGCAGTGCTAGAGACACTAGTGGGTATGAGCAGTTCTTC.

This clonotype was recorded a few times. The chain joins TRBV7-2 to TRBJ2-5, with 9 bases that match TRBD2. The CDR3 spans 16 residues. The V gene end was trimmed by 2 bases and the J gene end by 3 bases; junction bases not matched to a gene: 7. Germline CDR1 is SGHTA and CDR2 is FQGNSA. CDR3 amino acids: CASSLRRGGLKETQYF. CDR3 nucleotides: TGTGCCAGCAGCTTAAGGCGGGGGGGCCTTAAAGAGACCCAGTACTTC.

This clonotype was counted at least ten times. At one end the junction does not follow the germline gene, possibly because of a read error. V is TRBV7-7 and J is TRBJ2-1, with 11 nucleotides matching TRBD2. CDR1 is SSHAT, CDR2 FNYEAQ, per germline (reference sequence). This CDR3 has 16 residues. CDR3 sequence (DNA): TGTGCTAGCAGCGCCCTAGCGGGGGGCGGAGGGAGCGAGCAGTTCTTC. Its protein product is CASSALAGGGGSEQFF.

Points on this clonotype: Being one base from a much bigger clone, this may be a read error. The V gene is TRBV9, the J gene TRBJ2-3; no firm D call. The V and J ends lost 4 bases and 6 bases respectively, with 18 bases between them. The length of the CDR3 is 15 residues. CDR1 SGDLS and CDR2 YYNGEE come from the germline V gene. The CDR3 spells CASSRTSYSSDTQYF. CDR3 nucleotide sequence: TGTGCCAGCAGCCGGACGAGCTACTCATCGGATACGCAGTATTTT.

This chain uses TRBV7-3 with TRBJ1-1; TRBD1 matches at 7 bases. Trimming cost V 5 bases and J 6 bases; bases outside gene matches: 12. CDR1 is SGHTA, CDR2 FQGTGA, per germline. CDR3 length: 15 amino acids. The CDR3 DNA reads as TGTGCCAGCAGCCTCGACAGGGCTGGAATAGCTGAAGCTTTCTTT. As protein: CASSLDRAGIAEAFF.

This clonotype was counted ten times or more. V usage is TRBV5-1 and J usage is TRBJ1-6; a weak D match, TRBD1 (6 bases). Between the trimmed V and J ends, which lost 0 bases and 8 bases, there was a span of 6 bases. Looked up from germline, CDR1 is SGHRS and CDR2 is YFSETQ. The CDR3 consists of 13 residues. The CDR3 sequence is CASSLGQDSPLHF. Written as DNA, the CDR3 is TGCGCCAGCAGCTTGGGACAGGATTCACCCCTCCACTTT.

This clonotype was counted many times. The V gene is TRBV27, the J gene TRBJ2-6; no clear D. Trimming took off 10 bases at V and 1 base at J, with 11 bases between the two ends. CDR3 length equals 14 residues. Germline CDR1 is MNHEY and CDR2 is SMNVEV (reference sequence). CDR3 protein: CATSVLSGANVLTF. In DNA form, the CDR3 reads TGTGCCACCTCGGTCCTTTCTGGGGCCAACGTCCTGACTTTC.

The count of this clonotype is one. At one boundary the junction diverges from the germline segment, which might be a read error. This chain links TRBV13 with TRBJ2-3; 10 bases agree with TRBD2. This CDR3 contains 16 residues. Germline V gene sequence: CDR1 PRHDT, CDR2 FYEKMQ (reference sequence). In DNA form, the CDR3 reads TGTGTCAGCAGCGAATGGACTAGCGGAACGTCAGATACGCAGTATTTT. This gives the protein CVSSEWTSGTSDTQYF.

The chain joins TRBV7-3 to TRBJ1-1, with D possibly being TRBD1 (5 bases). V was clipped by 3 bases and J by 3 bases, with 11 bases between them. The CDR3 is 14 amino acids. The germline V gene encodes CDR1 SGHTA and CDR2 FQGTGA. CDR3 coding DNA: TGTGCCAGCAGCTTTCGCAGGGTAGACACTGAAGCTTTCTTT. Residues: CASSFRRVDTEAFF.

In its sample, this clonotype was seen a few times. The J gene is TRBJ1-1, the V gene TRBV11-2; 8 bases map to TRBD1. The germline gives CDR1 SGHAT, CDR2 FQNNGV. J gave up 1 base and V 2 bases, and 6 bases lay outside the gene matches. The CDR3 has 16 residues. The CDR3 bases are TGTGCCAGCAGCTTACTGGGACAGGAGCCGAACACTGAAGCTTTCTTT. Translating it yields CASSLLGQEPNTEAFF. Variable domain in full (rest from reference TRBV11-2 and TRBJ1-1): EAGVAQSPRYKIIEKRQSVAFWCNPISGHATLYWYQQILGQGPKLLIQFQNNGVVDDSQLPKDRFSAERLKGVDSTLKIQPAKLEDSAVYLCASSLLGQEPNTEAFFGQGTRLTVV.

This clonotype was counted ten times or more. The V and J genes are TRBV7-9 and TRBJ2-1; 11 nucleotides align to TRBD2. CDR1 SEHNR and CDR2 FQNEAQ come from the germline V gene (reference sequence). The CDR3 consists of 21 residues. The J segment lost 0 bases and the V segment lost 4 bases, leaving 17 bases of the junction unmatched. CDR3 protein: CASSSGGLAGNYWSSYNEQFF. DNA for the CDR3: TGTGCCAGCAGCTCCGGTGGACTAGCGGGCAACTATTGGAGCTCCTACAATGAGCAGTTCTTC. Variable domain in full (rest from reference TRBV7-9 and TRBJ2-1): DTGVSQNPRHKITKRGQNVTFRCDPISEHNRLYWYRQTLGQGPEFLTYFQNEAQLEKSRLLSDRFSAERPKGSFSTLEIQRTEQGDSAMYLCASSSGGLAGNYWSSYNEQFFGPGTRLTVL.

This clonotype has a count of ten or more. The chain is built from TRBV6-5 and TRBJ2-3; 8 positions agree with TRBD2. Per germline, CDR1 MNHEY and CDR2 SVGAGI. The CDR3 has 19 residues. Germline trimming cut 0 bases from V and 7 bases from J; bases unmatched to any gene: 18. CDR3 coding DNA: TGTGCCAGCAGTTACTCGATGAGAGCTGCCGGGGGGGGCCTGAATACGCAGTATTTT. Amino acids: CASSYSMRAAGGGLNTQYF.